This record covers a single T cell receptor beta chain. The target antigen is unknown. Ranging in age from about 6 to 90, the donors were healthy Caucasian individuals from Russia. CDR1 SGHRS and CDR2 YFSETQ come from the germline V gene. The CDR3 sequence is 15 residues long. The V gene lost 2 bases and the J gene lost 5 bases, with 13 bases spanning the gap. The authors ran a second PCR of 7 to 11 cycles using a sample-barcoded 5' primer and a J-beta primer mix. The template-switch adaptor, which had 12 random nucleotides, put a tag on each cDNA molecule. MiXCR was run by TCRdb on the 5' RACE reads, yielding one entry per CDR3 protein. This sample has 1.5 million or so distinct CDR3 sequences, with approximately 42% found just once. The data stem from a study of blood T cells in healthy people across ages. Study-level findings and limits: Naive T cell percentage showed a strong correlation with the diversity of TCR beta.

This clonotype was obtained from a woman between 18 and 29 years old in good health. V gene TRBV5-1 combines with J gene TRBJ1-4; D is perhaps TRBD1 (6 bases). Source material: blood. The CDR3: CASSFGQTRNEKLFF. The CDR3 DNA is TGCGCCAGCAGCTTCGGACAGACCCGAAATGAAAAACTGTTTTTT.